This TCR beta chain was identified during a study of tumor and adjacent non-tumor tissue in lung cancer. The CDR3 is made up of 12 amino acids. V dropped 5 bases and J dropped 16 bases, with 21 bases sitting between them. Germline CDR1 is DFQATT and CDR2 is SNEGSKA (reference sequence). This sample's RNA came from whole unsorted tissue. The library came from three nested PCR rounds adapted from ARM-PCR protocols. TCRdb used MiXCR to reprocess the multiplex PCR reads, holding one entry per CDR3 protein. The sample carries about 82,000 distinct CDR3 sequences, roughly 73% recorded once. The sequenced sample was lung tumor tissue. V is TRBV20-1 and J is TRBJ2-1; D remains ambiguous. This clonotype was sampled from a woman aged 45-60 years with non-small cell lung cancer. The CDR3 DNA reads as TGCAGTGCTTCACTACTAAACAATGAGCGATTCTTC. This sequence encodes CSASLLNNERFF.